This entry features one T cell receptor (beta chain) sequence. The antigen remains undetermined. The length of the CDR3 is 14 residues. The V gene lost 5 bases and the J gene lost 9 bases, with 17 bases spanning the gap. Germline CDR1 and CDR2: MNHEY and SVGEGT. This sample is drawn from a study of T-cell reconstitution after alpha-beta-depleted transplantation in children. Researchers prepared the TCRbeta library using unique molecular identifiers, the study reports. MiXCR was run by TCRdb on the PCR reads, yielding one entry per CDR3 protein. The sample consists of approximately 430,000 distinct CDR3 sequences, 16% of them appearing once. The study, taken as a whole, reports: The high TCRbeta diversity at day 60 in some patients came from surviving recipient T cells and thymic progenitors. T-cell counts and diversity were attributed mostly to newly produced T cells one year after transplant. Reportedly, roughly two months post-transplant, alpha-beta T cells arose from several hundred expanded graft clones.

The V gene is TRBV6-2 or TRBV6-3, the J gene TRBJ2-4, with D perhaps given as TRBD1 or TRBD2 (6 bases each). The TCR sequence derives from a boy younger than two who had a stem cell transplant for Wiskott-Aldrich syndrome, so the T cells may come from the graft donor. Sequences were derived from PBMCs, mostly from graft donor cells, sampled 360 days after TCRalphabeta/CD19-depleted stem cell transplant. The CDR3 region is CASSLRGLGVIQYF. CDR3 sequence (DNA): TGTGCCAGCAGTCTCAGGGGACTTGGCGTCATTCAGTACTTC.